A selection of T cell receptor beta chains follows, all from one sample in a study of radiation and T cells in renal cell carcinoma. Some clones are missing from TCRdb's copy, which holds only in-frame ones; the method was immunoSEQ multiplex PCR. Counted here are some 95,000 clones, roughly 90% occurring once; the ten biggest clones make up 7.5% to 8.5%. The sequencing used blood, collected from a patient whose treatment included radiotherapy and nephrectomy. Receptor source: a man aged 50 or older with renal cell carcinoma. The conserved cysteine and the conserved F or W are not part of the CDR3 here.

V gene: TRBV19
J gene: TRBJ1-1
CDR3 length: 11
CDR3 protein: ASSTQGYLEAF

V gene: TRBV7-2
J gene: TRBJ1-6
CDR3 length: 13
CDR3 protein: ASSFGERTNSPLH

V gene: TRBV4-2
J gene: TRBJ2-1
CDR3 length: 14
CDR3 protein: ASSQEAGGFPNEQF

V gene: TRBV5-4
J gene: TRBJ2-5
CDR3 length: 13
CDR3 protein: ASSLGLAAQETQY

V gene: TRBV6-6
J gene: TRBJ2-1
CDR3 length: 12
CDR3 protein: ASKGQGGGGEQF

V gene: TRBV27
J gene: TRBJ2-7
CDR3 length: 11
CDR3 protein: ASRPGLGYEQY

V gene: TRBV5-4
J gene: TRBJ2-7
CDR3 length: 12
CDR3 protein: ASSLGALTYEQY

V gene: TRBV4-2
J gene: TRBJ1-3
CDR3 length: 15
CDR3 protein: ASSPKALDSSGNTIY

V gene: TRBV15
J gene: TRBJ1-2
CDR3 length: 15
CDR3 protein: ATSIPLKGARKNGYT

V gene: TRBV20-1
J gene: TRBJ1-1
CDR3 length: 9
CDR3 protein: SATEVTEAF